This record covers a single TCR beta chain. Its antigen is unidentified. The table came from immunoSEQ multiplex PCR; TCRdb's copy has only in-frame clones and leaves some out. In the table there are 300,000 to 400,000 clones, around 90% of which are singletons. This specimen belongs to a study of shared clonotypes between healthy human individuals. Study-wide results and caveats: Although depth was large, rarefaction showed that sequencing of the sorted subsets was incomplete. Clonotype sharing among donors likely depends on sequencing depth.

CDR1 is SEHNR and CDR2 is FQNEAQ in the germline V gene (reference sequence). V was trimmed by 5 bases and J by 3 bases, leaving 7 bases between them. The CDR3 consists of 12 residues. The sequence was collected from a man between 18 and 29 years old in good health. The V gene is TRBV7-9, the J gene TRBJ1-1, with D unresolved. Input material: memory CD8+ T cells sorted from blood. Described subset: CD45RO+ cells pooled with CCR7-negative TemRA cells. The CDR3 DNA reads TGTGCCAGCAGCCGGGGATACACTGAAGCTTTCTTT. It codes for CASSRGYTEAFF.